This TCR beta chain was identified during a study of OX40 agonist ivuxolimab in advanced cancers. Study details: Patients received ivuxolimab, an agonistic anti-OX40 (CD134) antibody. Three individuals attained partial responses, comprising one hepatocellular carcinoma case and two cutaneous melanoma cases.

Details on this clone: The antigen is undetermined.

TCRdb keeps only in-frame clones here, not all; method: immunoSEQ multiplex PCR. This table holds tens of thousands of clones, approximately 89% found once. General study points: Normalized T-cell clonal expansion was also low in a subset of nonresponders.

The CDR3 is 13 amino acids. V lost 4 bases, J lost 2 bases, and 10 bases lay in between. Germline assignment: CDR1 SGHDT and CDR2 YYEEEE. Sequencing was performed on CD4+ or CD8+ T cells sorted from blood, taken in a trial of the OX40 agonist ivuxolimab. The chain is built from TRBV5-6 and TRBJ2-7, with D perhaps matching TRBD1 (5 bases). The clonotype was recovered from an adult with an advanced solid tumor such as melanoma, head and neck, liver or kidney cancer. The DNA of the CDR3 is TGTGCCAGCAGCCTGACAGCCGCCTACGAGCAGTACTTC. Translated: CASSLTAAYEQYF.